This T cell receptor (beta chain) comes out of a study of cytomegalovirus exposure and HLA in healthy donors. PCR used 60 Vbeta primers and 13 Jbeta primers. Some clones are missing from TCRdb's copy, which holds only in-frame ones; the method was immunoSEQ multiplex PCR. The top ten clones hold approximately 2% of a sample with 130,000 or so clones, 73% of them seen once. The V and J ends lost 5 bases and 7 bases, in that order; junction bases with no gene match: 3. The germline gives CDR1 LNHDA, CDR2 SQIVND (reference sequence). The CDR3 contains 15 residues. The study's findings and limits: V- and J-gene trimming in TCR beta was tied to a missense DCLRE1C variant by an analysis performed later. In vitro, a few CMV-associated chains proved specific for CMV antigens.

Concerning this clone: Its antigen is currently unknown.

Input material: PBMCs. The chain couples TRBV19 to TRBJ2-1; TRBD2 matches at 15 bases. The clonotype was recovered from a middle-aged woman in good health and CMV-seropositive. The CDR3 loop is CASSAGTSGRNEQFF. CDR3 sequence (DNA): TGTGCCAGTAGTGCCGGGACTAGCGGGAGGAATGAGCAGTTCTTC.